The present T cell receptor (beta chain) was sequenced within a study of T cell responses to AZD1222 COVID-19 vaccine. Notes on this clone: The target antigen is unknown.

Findings of the study overall: Most donors were white British, females outnumbered males, and clonal diversity was possibly underestimated. A rise in Spike-specific TCR breadth and depth followed two AZD1222 doses.

V lost 7 bases, J lost 4 bases, and 13 bases lay in between. This CDR3 contains 13 residues. Sequencing was performed with immunoSEQ multiplex PCR; in TCRdb, only in-frame clones are kept and a portion is missing. The sample consists of roughly 100,000 clones, roughly 90% of them appearing once. Sequencing used peripheral blood, obtained on day 0 of AZD1222 vaccination. The sequence was obtained from an adult in good health. The chain is built from TRBV23-1 and TRBJ2-5; a possible D gene is TRBD1 (5 bases). TRBV23-1 is labeled an ORF, and its function is uncertain. CDR3 DNA sequence: TGCGCCAGCACCCCAGGGTTCTTAGAGACCCAGTACTTC. This gives the protein CASTPGFLETQYF.